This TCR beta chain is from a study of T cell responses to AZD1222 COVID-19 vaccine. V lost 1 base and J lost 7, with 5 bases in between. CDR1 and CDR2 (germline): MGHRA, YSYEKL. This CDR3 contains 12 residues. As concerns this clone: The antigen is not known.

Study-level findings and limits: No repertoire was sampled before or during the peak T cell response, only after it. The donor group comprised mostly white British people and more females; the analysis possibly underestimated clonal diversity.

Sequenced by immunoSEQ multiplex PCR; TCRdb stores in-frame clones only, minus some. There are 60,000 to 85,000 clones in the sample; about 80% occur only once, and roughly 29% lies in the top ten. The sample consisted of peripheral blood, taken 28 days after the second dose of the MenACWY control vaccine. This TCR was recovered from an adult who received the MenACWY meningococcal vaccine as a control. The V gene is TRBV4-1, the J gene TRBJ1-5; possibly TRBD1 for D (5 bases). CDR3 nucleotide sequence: TGCGCCAGCAGCCAAGGGGGGCAGCCCCAGCATTTT. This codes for CASSQGGQPQHF.